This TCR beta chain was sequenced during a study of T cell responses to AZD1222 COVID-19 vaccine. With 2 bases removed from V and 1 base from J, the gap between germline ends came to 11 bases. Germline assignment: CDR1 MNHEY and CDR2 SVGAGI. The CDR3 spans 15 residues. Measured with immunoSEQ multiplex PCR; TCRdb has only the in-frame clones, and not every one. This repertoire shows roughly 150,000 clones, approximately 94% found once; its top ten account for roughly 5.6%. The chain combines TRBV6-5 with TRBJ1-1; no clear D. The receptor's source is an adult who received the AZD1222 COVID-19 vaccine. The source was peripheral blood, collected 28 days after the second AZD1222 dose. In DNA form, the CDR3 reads TGTGCCAGCAGTTACAATCGGTGGGCGAACACTGAAGCTTTCTTT. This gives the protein CASSYNRWANTEAFF.